This T cell receptor beta chain was obtained from a study of T cell changes during pregnancy in multiple sclerosis. V was pared by 3 bases and J by 2 bases, with 4 bases of the junction left unmatched. CDR1 SGHVS and CDR2 FNYEAQ come from the germline V gene. The CDR3 contains 15 residues. The data were produced by immunoSEQ multiplex PCR, yet TCRdb's version contains in-frame clones alone and is incomplete. Seen here are approximately 50,000 clones, roughly 88% observed once, and the top ten hold around 1.3%. The specimen comprised peripheral blood, sampled in the second trimester of pregnancy. V gene TRBV7-6 combines with J gene TRBJ2-1; 7 bases are a match to TRBD1. This TCR was recovered from a female donor with multiple sclerosis, enrolled in a pregnancy study. CDR3 sequence: CASSFDREPYNEQFF. In DNA, the CDR3 is TGTGCCAGCAGCTTCGACAGGGAGCCCTACAATGAGCAGTTCTTC. Variable domain in full (rest from reference TRBV7-6 and TRBJ2-1): GAGVSQSPRYKVTKRGQDVALRCDPISGHVSLYWYRQALGQGPEFLTYFNYEAQQDKSGLPNDRFSAERPEGSISTLTIQRTEQRDSAMYRCASSFDREPYNEQFFGPGTRLTVL.